This T cell receptor (beta chain) was observed in a study of T cell responses to AZD1222 COVID-19 vaccine. Germline V gene data show CDR1 as SGHVS and CDR2 as FNYEAQ. CDR3 size: 18 residues. The germline V and J ends were trimmed by 5 bases and 0 bases, with 22 bases remaining between them. Data came from immunoSEQ multiplex PCR; TCRdb stores just in-frame clones and leaves some out. The table records about 59,000 clones, around 83% of them present only once. The rearrangement uses TRBV7-6 and TRBJ1-2, with D perhaps matching TRBD1 (5 bases). The sequences come from peripheral blood, collected on day 0 of AZD1222 vaccination. The receptor's source is an adult in good health. CDR3 region: CASSPRPGRPRPNYGYTF. In nucleotides, the CDR3 is TGTGCCAGCAGCCCCCGACCGGGACGCCCGAGACCTAACTATGGCTACACCTTC.